This TCR beta chain came from a study of blood T cell repertoires in COVID-19 (dated by TCRdb to 2018 to 2020). For the study in its entirety: The collaborator samples originated in the United States, Italy and Spain and spanned the acute and convalescent phases of COVID-19. The material from the prospective study consisted of cDNA or gDNA derived from T cells, B-cell-depleted T cells, or PBMCs. Subjects who had been exposed to COVID-19, were actively infected with it, or had recovered from it provided the deeply sampled blood TCRbeta repertoires that made up the dataset. A freely available public database, intended as a resource for researchers studying the immune response to SARS-CoV-2, is where the repertoires were released. The samples were drawn from the first 160 participants of the ongoing ImmuneRACE study and from some 1,300 subjects provided by 6 global collaborators. The sample metadata nearly always contained a de-identified subject ID, COVID-19 status, age in years and sex. Where HLA class I and class II types were available, the types were taken from metadata supplied by the sample provider, not from assay-based typing.

In the case of this clone: It has no known antigen specificity. Base qualities are not at hand, and no much larger clone is one base apart.

The collaborating institutions used their own protocols to collect whole blood in K2EDTA tubes. For TCRbeta analysis, collaborator samples were shipped as frozen whole blood, as isolated PBMCs, or as DNA extracted from either sample type. TCRbeta CDR3 regions were amplified from genomic DNA by means of the immunoSEQ Assay, a bias-controlled multiplex PCR. In the authors' own workflow: Nucleated cell counts per sample were estimated from amplification of reference gene primers within the assay. To quantify the absolute abundance of each unique TCRbeta CDR3 rearrangement, sequence reads were collapsed and filtered. For each sample, productive Simpson clonality was calculated by taking the square root of Simpson's diversity index across productive rearrangements. Not all clones reach the TCRdb copy of this immuneACCESS table, which keeps in-frame sequences only. Checked studies attribute under half of the gap to unresolved V genes and leave the rest unexplained. That table furnishes V, J and clone size, whereas the DNA furnished D and trimming. Here the sample has 150,000 or so clones; about 87% occur a single time. Around a tenth of the sample is held by the ten biggest clonotypes.

V and J are truncated by 5 bases and 9 bases respectively, leaving an intervening sequence of 17 bases. Including the terminal cysteine and phenylalanine, the CDR3 comprises 15 residues. Only the CDR3 DNA is retained, 45 bases long and in frame from the first base. CDR1 is given as MDHEN and CDR2 as SYDVKM, both from the germline V gene. The paper's findings and limits, for the study overall: The amount of clinical and demographic metadata varied by source and participant and was provided uncurated.

The chain employs TRBV28 and TRBJ1-6; the D gene assignment is ambiguous. The sample comprised peripheral blood. This clonotype originated in a man in his fifties or sixties with acute or convalescent COVID-19. The nucleotide sequence reads TGTGCCAGCAGTCCACAGCAAGTCGAGGGTTCACCCCTCCACTTT. This gives the protein CASSPQQVEGSPLHF.